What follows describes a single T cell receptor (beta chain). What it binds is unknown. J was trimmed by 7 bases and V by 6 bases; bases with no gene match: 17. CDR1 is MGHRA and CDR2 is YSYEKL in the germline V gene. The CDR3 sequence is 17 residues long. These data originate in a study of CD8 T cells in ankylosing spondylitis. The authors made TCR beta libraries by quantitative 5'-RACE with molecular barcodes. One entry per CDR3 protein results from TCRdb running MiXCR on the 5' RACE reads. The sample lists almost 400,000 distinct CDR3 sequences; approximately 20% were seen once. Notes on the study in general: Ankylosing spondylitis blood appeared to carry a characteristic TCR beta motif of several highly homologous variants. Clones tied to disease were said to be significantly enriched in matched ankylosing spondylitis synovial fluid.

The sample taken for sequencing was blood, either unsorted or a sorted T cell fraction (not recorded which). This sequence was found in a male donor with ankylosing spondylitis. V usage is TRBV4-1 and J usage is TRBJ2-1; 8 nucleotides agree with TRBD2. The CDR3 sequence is CASRGGSSGIRSNEQFF. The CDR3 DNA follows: TGCGCCAGCAGGGGTGGGAGTAGCGGGATTCGGTCGAATGAGCAGTTCTTC.